This is a list of T cell receptor beta chains from one sample in a study of blood T cell repertoires in COVID-19. Profiling relied on immunoSEQ multiplex PCR, and the TCRdb table lists in-frame clones only, not all of them. The sample holds approximately 100,000 clones, 80% to 90% seen once. The sample comprised peripheral blood. These receptors all stem from a woman in her sixties or seventies with acute or convalescent COVID-19. Each CDR3 is given with its conserved first and last residue. The D gene is left open where the match is weak. Size tells how often a clone was seen (once, few, many) or the class of an expanded clone, and some rows leave it out.

v_call: TRBV7-9; j_call: TRBJ1-4; d_call: TRBD1; clone_size: -; cdr3_aa: CASSFWTGLNEKLFF; cdr3_nt: TGTGCCAGCAGCTTTTGGACAGGCCTCAATGAAAAACTGTTTTTT
v_call: TRBV24-1; j_call: TRBJ1-5; d_call: -; clone_size: -; cdr3_aa: CATSDSVQGGGQPQHF; cdr3_nt: TGTGCCACCAGTGATTCCGTACAGGGAGGGGGTCAGCCCCAGCATTTT
v_call: TRBV27; j_call: TRBJ2-1; d_call: TRBD2; clone_size: -; cdr3_aa: CASSPRLRIAGGDNEQFF; cdr3_nt: TGTGCCAGCAGTCCACGGTTAAGGATAGCGGGAGGGGACAATGAGCAGTTCTTC
v_call: TRBV5-1; j_call: TRBJ2-3; d_call: -; clone_size: -; cdr3_aa: CASSLARGDTQYF; cdr3_nt: TGCGCCAGCAGCTTGGCTCGGGGGGATACGCAGTATTTT
v_call: TRBV24-1; j_call: TRBJ2-1; d_call: TRBD2; clone_size: -; cdr3_aa: CATSDIGTSGRDNEQFF; cdr3_nt: TGTGCCACCAGTGATATCGGGACTAGCGGGAGGGACAATGAGCAGTTCTTC
v_call: TRBV9; j_call: TRBJ2-3; d_call: -; clone_size: -; cdr3_aa: CASSVAGSTDTQYF; cdr3_nt: TGTGCCAGCAGCGTAGCTGGGAGTACAGATACGCAGTATTTT
v_call: TRBV5-1; j_call: TRBJ1-1; d_call: -; clone_size: few; cdr3_aa: CASSYATANTEAFF; cdr3_nt: TGCGCCAGCAGCTATGCGACAGCGAACACTGAAGCTTTCTTT
v_call: TRBV13; j_call: TRBJ2-7; d_call: TRBD1; clone_size: once; cdr3_aa: CASSPPDRAYEQYF; cdr3_nt: TGTGCCAGCAGCCCCCCGGACAGGGCCTACGAGCAGTACTTC
v_call: TRBV19; j_call: TRBJ1-4; d_call: -; clone_size: -; cdr3_aa: CASIDSNEKLFF; cdr3_nt: TGTGCCAGTATTGACAGTAATGAAAAACTGTTTTTT
v_call: TRBV27; j_call: TRBJ1-4; d_call: -; clone_size: -; cdr3_aa: CASSHRGYSEKLFF; cdr3_nt: TGTGCCAGCAGCCATCGGGGGTATTCTGAAAAACTGTTTTTT
v_call: TRBV9; j_call: TRBJ2-1; d_call: TRBD1; clone_size: -; cdr3_aa: CASSAGQGSYNEQFF; cdr3_nt: TGTGCCAGCAGCGCAGGACAGGGTTCCTACAATGAGCAGTTCTTC
v_call: TRBV6-1; j_call: TRBJ1-4; d_call: -; clone_size: -; cdr3_aa: CASSEMRATNPEKLFF; cdr3_nt: TGTGCCAGCAGTGAAATGCGGGCAACGAATCCTGAAAAACTGTTTTTT
v_call: TRBV3-1/TRBV3-2; j_call: TRBJ1-6; d_call: -; clone_size: -; cdr3_aa: CASSRGSDNSPLHF; cdr3_nt: TGTGCCAGCAGCCGCGGAAGTGATAATTCACCCCTCCACTTT
v_call: TRBV6-1; j_call: TRBJ1-2; d_call: -; clone_size: -; cdr3_aa: CASSEALEGYGYTF; cdr3_nt: TGTGCCAGCAGTGAAGCGCTCGAGGGCTATGGCTACACCTTC
v_call: TRBV7-2; j_call: TRBJ1-2; d_call: -; clone_size: -; cdr3_aa: CASSLGGRGPSAYGYTF; cdr3_nt: TGTGCCAGCAGCTTAGGGGGGCGGGGGCCCTCGGCGTATGGCTACACCTTC
v_call: TRBV7-6; j_call: TRBJ2-1; d_call: TRBD2; clone_size: -; cdr3_aa: CASSLGLAGTNEQFF; cdr3_nt: TGTGCCAGCAGCTTAGGTCTAGCGGGGACAAATGAGCAGTTCTTC
v_call: TRBV24-1; j_call: TRBJ2-1; d_call: TRBD1; clone_size: -; cdr3_aa: CATSDTGTGVNEQFF; cdr3_nt: TGTGCCACCAGTGATACCGGGACAGGGGTCAATGAGCAGTTCTTC